These T cell receptor beta chains were read from a single sample in a study of blood T cell repertoires in COVID-19. Profiling relied on immunoSEQ multiplex PCR, and the TCRdb table lists in-frame clones only, not all of them. Of roughly 120,000 clones listed, roughly nine tenths were seen once; the top ten hold about 4.5%. Sequencing was performed on peripheral blood. The origin of the receptors is a man aged 60 to 69 with COVID-19, enrolled during active disease. CDR3s leave out the opening cysteine and the closing phenylalanine or tryptophan. D genes are given only for firm matches.

TRBJ2-3	.	TRBV12-3/TRBV12-4	ASMYSDTQY
TRBJ2-1	.	TRBV3-1/TRBV3-2	ASSGAGDRFFYNEQF
TRBJ2-1	TRBD2	TRBV19	ASKTSDNEQF
TRBJ2-5	TRBD1	TRBV3-1/TRBV3-2	ASSLQGFQETQY
TRBJ2-5	.	TRBV9	ASSASGLTGETQY
TRBJ2-7	.	TRBV28	ASSPGTGFQQY
TRBJ1-2	.	TRBV4-1	ASSQDKTSTYGYT
TRBJ1-1	TRBD1	TRBV7-9	ASSPRDRVRNTEAF
TRBJ2-2	.	TRBV2	ASKGTGELF
TRBJ2-3	.	TRBV27	ASSLGPGALSTDTQY
TRBJ2-7	TRBD1	TRBV6-2/TRBV6-3	ASSTIWTGTHYEQY
TRBJ2-1	.	TRBV15	ATSRGLSGLNNEQF
TRBJ1-2	.	TRBV5-1	ASSFQGRDGYT
TRBJ2-7	.	TRBV19	ASSTQGRVTSYEQY
TRBJ1-2	.	TRBV24-1	ATSDLPGAGGYT
TRBJ1-6	TRBD1	TRBV5-1	ASSLAGGGSPLH
TRBJ2-3	TRBD2	TRBV7-2	ASTHVSGSADTQY
TRBJ2-1	.	TRBV5-1	ASSLGQTNEQF
TRBJ1-2	TRBD1	TRBV4-3	ASSQGTGSNYGYT
TRBJ1-4	.	TRBV4-1	ASSQDPDRVREKLF
TRBJ1-4	TRBD1	TRBV19	ASTNRGLGEKLF
TRBJ2-1	TRBD2	TRBV11-1	ASSEGLADNEQF
TRBJ2-2	.	TRBV9	ASSLRTTRNTGELF
TRBJ2-7	TRBD1	TRBV18	ASSFRQGEQY
TRBJ2-3	TRBD2	TRBV10-3	AISETSGRGGADTQY
TRBJ2-1	.	TRBV3-1/TRBV3-2	ASSRTWVTDEQF
TRBJ2-5	TRBD1	TRBV6-2/TRBV6-3	ASSRTGEETQY
TRBJ1-3	.	TRBV4-1	ASSRIVGSSGNTIY
TRBJ2-2	TRBD1	TRBV4-1	ASSQLGTGNTGELF
TRBJ2-3	TRBD1	TRBV6-5	ASSYSGTGGDTQY
TRBJ1-2	.	TRBV29-1	SVEDDSRYGYT
TRBJ2-7	.	TRBV5-1	ASRQAGGGSEQY
TRBJ1-2	.	TRBV2	ADSPRRDYGYT
TRBJ2-7	TRBD2	TRBV4-1	ASSQPRTSGSYEQY
TRBJ1-6	.	TRBV7-2	ASSLVASPLH
TRBJ2-5	.	TRBV5-6	ASSLTGPETQY
TRBJ2-3	.	TRBV2	ASSARGGTDTQY
TRBJ2-1	.	TRBV3-1/TRBV3-2	ASSQVRLSSYNEQF
TRBJ1-2	.	TRBV12-3/TRBV12-4	ASSPDSSYGYT
TRBJ2-7	TRBD1	TRBV6-5	ASSPTGAYEQY
TRBJ1-5	TRBD1	TRBV10-2	ASTPQGAGQPQH
TRBJ2-3	.	TRBV19	ASSIDSSDTQY
TRBJ1-2	.	TRBV14	ASSRYRNYGYT